This is a list of T cell receptor beta chains from one sample in a study of beta chain features in type 1 diabetes. Profiling relied on immunoSEQ multiplex PCR, and the TCRdb table lists in-frame clones only, not all of them. The sample consists of 200,000 to 250,000 clones, 68% of them appearing once. Specimen: naive CD4+ T cells from blood. The receptors here all came from a man younger than 40 in good health. Each CDR3 is given with its conserved first and last residue. D genes are given only for firm matches. Clone sizes are given selectively: once, few, many, or a class where the clone is expanded.

CDR3aa: CSVLDRAETQYF; CDR3nt: TGCAGCGTCCTGGACAGGGCAGAGACCCAGTACTTC; v_gene: TRBV29-1; abundance: -; d_gene: TRBD1; j_gene: TRBJ2-5
CDR3aa: CSGHTGRNEQYF; CDR3nt: TGCAGCGGACACACCGGGCGGAACGAGCAGTACTTC; v_gene: TRBV29-1; abundance: few; d_gene: -; j_gene: TRBJ2-7
CDR3aa: CASSTGTSGHYEQYF; CDR3nt: TGTGCCAGCAGCACCGGGACTAGCGGACACTACGAGCAGTACTTC; v_gene: TRBV7-9; abundance: -; d_gene: TRBD2; j_gene: TRBJ2-7
CDR3aa: CASSVTEDTQYF; CDR3nt: TGTGCCAGCAGTGTTACAGAAGATACGCAGTATTTT; v_gene: TRBV2; abundance: -; d_gene: -; j_gene: TRBJ2-3
CDR3aa: CSVKGGTGGYNEQFF; CDR3nt: TGCAGCGTTAAGGGCGGGACAGGGGGATACAATGAGCAGTTCTTC; v_gene: TRBV29-1; abundance: few; d_gene: TRBD1; j_gene: TRBJ2-1
CDR3aa: CAWSVGGSKNYGYTF; CDR3nt: TGTGCCTGGAGTGTAGGCGGGAGCAAGAACTATGGCTACACCTTC; v_gene: TRBV30; abundance: -; d_gene: -; j_gene: TRBJ1-2
CDR3aa: CASFWRYYEQYF; CDR3nt: TGTGCCAGTTTCTGGAGGTACTACGAGCAGTACTTC; v_gene: TRBV2; abundance: -; d_gene: -; j_gene: TRBJ2-7
CDR3aa: CASSSGPGLAGIREQYF; CDR3nt: TGTGCCAGCAGCTCCGGCCCCGGGCTAGCGGGAATACGCGAGCAGTACTTC; v_gene: TRBV7-2; abundance: -; d_gene: TRBD2; j_gene: TRBJ2-7
CDR3aa: CASSFRQSQETQYF; CDR3nt: TGCGCCAGCAGCTTTCGACAGTCCCAAGAGACCCAGTACTTC; v_gene: TRBV5-1; abundance: few; d_gene: -; j_gene: TRBJ2-5
CDR3aa: CSVSAREIEAFF; CDR3nt: TGCAGCGTCTCAGCGCGGGAAATTGAAGCTTTCTTT; v_gene: TRBV29-1; abundance: -; d_gene: -; j_gene: TRBJ1-1
CDR3aa: CAWSRQANYGYTF; CDR3nt: TGTGCCTGGAGTCGACAGGCTAACTATGGCTACACCTTC; v_gene: TRBV30; abundance: few; d_gene: -; j_gene: TRBJ1-2
CDR3aa: CASSGAGKLFF; CDR3nt: TGTGCCAGCAGCGGGGCTGGAAAACTGTTTTTT; v_gene: TRBV21-1; abundance: -; d_gene: -; j_gene: TRBJ1-4
CDR3aa: CSASGLAVAGELFF; CDR3nt: TGCAGCGCCTCCGGACTAGCGGTGGCCGGGGAGCTGTTTTTT; v_gene: TRBV29-1; abundance: -; d_gene: TRBD2; j_gene: TRBJ2-2
CDR3aa: CSVVAGGPRTDTQYF; CDR3nt: TGCAGCGTTGTGGCGGGGGGGCCCCGCACAGATACGCAGTATTTT; v_gene: TRBV29-1; abundance: -; d_gene: TRBD2; j_gene: TRBJ2-3
CDR3aa: CAWSHHYEQYF; CDR3nt: TGTGCCTGGAGCCATCACTACGAGCAGTACTTC; v_gene: TRBV30; abundance: -; d_gene: -; j_gene: TRBJ2-7
CDR3aa: CASSRTGGSYNEQFF; CDR3nt: TGTGCCAGCAGCCGAACCGGGGGCTCCTACAATGAGCAGTTCTTC; v_gene: TRBV9; abundance: -; d_gene: -; j_gene: TRBJ2-1
CDR3aa: CASSPTKFYGYTF; CDR3nt: TGTGCCAGCAGCCCAACAAAGTTCTATGGCTACACCTTC; v_gene: TRBV6-6; abundance: -; d_gene: -; j_gene: TRBJ1-2
CDR3aa: CASSLSKGTQYF; CDR3nt: TGTGCCAGCAGCTTAAGTAAGGGCACGCAGTATTTT; v_gene: TRBV7-2; abundance: few; d_gene: -; j_gene: TRBJ2-3
CDR3aa: CAISQDGQGLYGYTF; CDR3nt: TGTGCCATCAGCCAGGACGGACAGGGTCTCTATGGCTACACCTTC; v_gene: TRBV10-3; abundance: -; d_gene: TRBD1; j_gene: TRBJ1-2
CDR3aa: CASSEYSGANVLTF; CDR3nt: TGTGCCAGCAGTGAATACTCTGGGGCCAACGTCCTGACTTTC; v_gene: TRBV27; abundance: -; d_gene: -; j_gene: TRBJ2-6
CDR3aa: CSGYERGGSDTQYF; CDR3nt: TGCAGCGGCTATGAGCGGGGGGGTTCAGATACGCAGTATTTT; v_gene: TRBV29-1; abundance: few; d_gene: TRBD2; j_gene: TRBJ2-3
CDR3aa: CASSLGNSGTGTYEQYF; CDR3nt: TGCGCCAGCAGCTTGGGGAACTCCGGGACAGGGACCTACGAGCAGTACTTC; v_gene: TRBV5-1; abundance: -; d_gene: TRBD1; j_gene: TRBJ2-7
CDR3aa: CASWWADTF; CDR3nt: TGTGCAAGTTGGTGGGCGGACACCTTC; v_gene: TRBV12-2; abundance: -; d_gene: -; j_gene: TRBJ1-2
CDR3aa: CAWGLGGTDTQYF; CDR3nt: TGTGCCTGGGGCCTGGGGGGGACAGATACGCAGTATTTT; v_gene: TRBV30; abundance: -; d_gene: TRBD2; j_gene: TRBJ2-3
CDR3aa: CAFGQAPSPQYF; CDR3nt: TGTGCCTTTGGACAGGCGCCCTCACCGCAGTACTTC; v_gene: TRBV30; abundance: few; d_gene: TRBD1; j_gene: TRBJ2-7
CDR3aa: CASSPAGRETQYF; CDR3nt: TGCGCCAGCAGCCCAGCGGGAAGAGAGACCCAGTACTTC; v_gene: TRBV5-1; abundance: -; d_gene: TRBD2; j_gene: TRBJ2-5
CDR3aa: CAWSEGALRETQYF; CDR3nt: TGTGCCTGGAGTGAGGGGGCACTGCGGGAGACCCAGTACTTC; v_gene: TRBV30; abundance: -; d_gene: TRBD1; j_gene: TRBJ2-5
CDR3aa: CASSDFGQGNTEAFF; CDR3nt: TGTGCCAGCAGTGATTTCGGCCAGGGGAACACTGAAGCTTTCTTT; v_gene: TRBV2; abundance: -; d_gene: -; j_gene: TRBJ1-1
CDR3aa: CAWSRGTGDYTF; CDR3nt: TGTGCCTGGAGTAGAGGGACAGGGGACTACACCTTC; v_gene: TRBV30; abundance: few; d_gene: TRBD1; j_gene: TRBJ1-2
CDR3aa: CASSGRTSNTEAFF; CDR3nt: TGTGCCAGCAGCGGGAGGACGTCGAACACTGAAGCTTTCTTT; v_gene: TRBV9; abundance: -; d_gene: -; j_gene: TRBJ1-1
CDR3aa: CATSRGGGDNEKLFF; CDR3nt: TGTGCCACCAGCAGAGGAGGCGGCGATAATGAAAAACTGTTTTTT; v_gene: TRBV15; abundance: -; d_gene: -; j_gene: TRBJ1-4
CDR3aa: CAWSGGPYTEAFF; CDR3nt: TGTGCCTGGAGTGGGGGACCATACACTGAAGCTTTCTTT; v_gene: TRBV30; abundance: -; d_gene: -; j_gene: TRBJ1-1
CDR3aa: CASSLGGDTAKNIQYF; CDR3nt: TGTGCCAGCAGCTTAGGAGGTGATACAGCCAAAAACATTCAGTACTTC; v_gene: TRBV7-9; abundance: once; d_gene: -; j_gene: TRBJ2-4
CDR3aa: CASSSGTAGATQYF; CDR3nt: TGTGCCAGCAGCTCAGGGACGGCCGGGGCGACCCAGTACTTC; v_gene: TRBV5-6; abundance: -; d_gene: -; j_gene: TRBJ2-5
CDR3aa: CASSQDENIQYF; CDR3nt: TGTGCCAGCAGCCAAGACGAGAACATTCAGTACTTC; v_gene: TRBV4-2; abundance: -; d_gene: -; j_gene: TRBJ2-4
CDR3aa: CASSLGRVLGADTQYF; CDR3nt: TGTGCCAGCAGCTTAGGCAGGGTTTTGGGCGCAGATACGCAGTATTTT; v_gene: TRBV7-7; abundance: -; d_gene: -; j_gene: TRBJ2-3
CDR3aa: CAIRAGVQETQYF; CDR3nt: TGTGCCATCAGGGCCGGGGTACAAGAGACCCAGTACTTC; v_gene: TRBV10-3; abundance: once; d_gene: -; j_gene: TRBJ2-5
CDR3aa: CASNAEMNTEAFF; CDR3nt: TGTGCCAGTAACGCAGAGATGAACACTGAAGCTTTCTTT; v_gene: TRBV19; abundance: -; d_gene: -; j_gene: TRBJ1-1
CDR3aa: CASSLNLQPSGANVLTF; CDR3nt: TGTGCCAGCAGCTTAAACCTTCAGCCCTCTGGGGCCAACGTCCTGACTTTC; v_gene: TRBV5-4; abundance: -; d_gene: -; j_gene: TRBJ2-6
CDR3aa: CASRTTGQPNYGYTF; CDR3nt: TGCGCCAGCAGAACAACAGGGCAGCCAAACTATGGCTACACCTTC; v_gene: TRBV4-1; abundance: -; d_gene: -; j_gene: TRBJ1-2
CDR3aa: CASSVLGTSGTVEQFF; CDR3nt: TGTGCCAGCAGCGTTTTGGGGACTAGCGGGACGGTTGAGCAGTTCTTC; v_gene: TRBV9; abundance: -; d_gene: TRBD2; j_gene: TRBJ2-1
CDR3aa: CASSIQGRETQYF; CDR3nt: TGTGCCAGCAGCATACAGGGTCGAGAGACCCAGTACTTC; v_gene: TRBV11-1; abundance: few; d_gene: -; j_gene: TRBJ2-5
CDR3aa: CASSVARDEQYF; CDR3nt: TGCGCCAGCAGCGTAGCAAGGGACGAGCAGTACTTC; v_gene: TRBV5-1; abundance: -; d_gene: -; j_gene: TRBJ2-7
CDR3aa: CASSIPGLAGVEQFF; CDR3nt: TGTGCCAGCAGTATCCCGGGACTAGCGGGAGTTGAGCAGTTCTTC; v_gene: TRBV28; abundance: -; d_gene: TRBD2; j_gene: TRBJ2-1
CDR3aa: CASSPGVRDNEQFF; CDR3nt: TGCGCCAGCAGCCCGGGGGTTAGAGACAATGAGCAGTTCTTC; v_gene: TRBV4-3; abundance: -; d_gene: -; j_gene: TRBJ2-1
CDR3aa: CASSLFPRGAKNIQYF; CDR3nt: TGTGCCAGCAGTTTATTTCCCAGGGGAGCCAAAAACATTCAGTACTTC; v_gene: TRBV28; abundance: -; d_gene: -; j_gene: TRBJ2-4
CDR3aa: CASSQEGGSNTGELFF; CDR3nt: TGTGCCAGCAGCCAAGAGGGGGGTTCGAACACCGGGGAGCTGTTTTTT; v_gene: TRBV14; abundance: few; d_gene: -; j_gene: TRBJ2-2
CDR3aa: CASSSAFTGVGYGYTF; CDR3nt: TGTGCCAGCAGCTCAGCCTTTACAGGGGTCGGCTATGGCTACACCTTC; v_gene: TRBV7-9; abundance: -; d_gene: TRBD1; j_gene: TRBJ1-2
CDR3aa: CAISEIVRTSGEQFF; CDR3nt: TGTGCCATCAGTGAGATCGTCCGGACCAGTGGGGAGCAGTTCTTC; v_gene: TRBV10-3; abundance: -; d_gene: -; j_gene: TRBJ2-1
CDR3aa: CASSQDLGRIYEQYF; CDR3nt: TGTGCCAGCAGCCAAGATCTGGGCAGAATCTACGAGCAGTACTTC; v_gene: TRBV14; abundance: -; d_gene: -; j_gene: TRBJ2-7
CDR3aa: CASSSEAPGNIQYF; CDR3nt: TGTGCCAGCAGCTCCGAGGCGCCGGGGAACATTCAGTACTTC; v_gene: TRBV5-4; abundance: -; d_gene: -; j_gene: TRBJ2-4
CDR3aa: CAGGLAGGNEQFF; CDR3nt: TGTGCCGGGGGACTAGCGGGAGGCAATGAGCAGTTCTTC; v_gene: TRBV30; abundance: once; d_gene: TRBD2; j_gene: TRBJ2-1
CDR3aa: CAWSQGFQPQHF; CDR3nt: TGTGCCTGGAGTCAGGGGTTTCAGCCCCAGCATTTT; v_gene: TRBV30; abundance: once; d_gene: -; j_gene: TRBJ1-5
CDR3aa: CASRPKSGEQYF; CDR3nt: TGTGCCAGCAGACCAAAAAGCGGCGAGCAGTACTTC; v_gene: TRBV6-6; abundance: -; d_gene: -; j_gene: TRBJ2-7